The 21 T cell receptor beta chains listed next were all sequenced from one sample in a study of blood T cell repertoires in COVID-19. Data came from immunoSEQ multiplex PCR; TCRdb stores just in-frame clones and leaves some out. This sample carries fewer than 300,000 clones, approximately 85% of them seen once, and the ten largest clones take approximately 5.1%. Sequencing was performed on peripheral blood. These receptors all come from a man aged 45-65 years with active or convalescent COVID-19.

The chain couples TRBV10-3 to TRBJ2-3, with 9 bases identical to TRBD2. This CDR3 has 18 amino acids. CDR1 is ENHRY and CDR2 is SYGVKD in the germline V gene. V shed 3 bases, J shed 2 bases, and the junction held 12 bases outside the gene matches. CDR3 residues: CAISDLRGSGSHTDTQYF. The CDR3 bases are TGTGCCATCAGTGACCTCCGGGGTAGCGGGAGCCACACAGATACGCAGTATTTT.

Written as DNA, the CDR3 is TGCAGCGCCATCCGTGGACAGTACTATGGCTACACCTTC. It encodes CSAIRGQYYGYTF. The chain couples TRBV29-1 to TRBJ1-2; a possible D gene is TRBD1 (6 bases). Trimming stripped 7 bases from V and 3 bases from J, with 15 bases between. Germline V gene sequence: CDR1 SQVTM, CDR2 ANQGSEA. The CDR3 totals 13 residues.

This chain uses TRBV5-1 with TRBJ1-1; D is perhaps TRBD1 (5 bases). Germline V gene lookup returns CDR1 SGHRS and CDR2 YFSETQ. This CDR3 spans 14 amino acids. The V end lost 3 bases, the J end lost 6 bases, and 15 bases lay between the germline ends. CDR3: CASSSEGHSAEAFF. The CDR3 coding sequence is TGCGCCAGCAGCTCGGAAGGACACTCGGCTGAAGCTTTCTTT.

The rearrangement uses TRBV7-7 and TRBJ2-1, with 10 bases identical to TRBD2. CDR3 size: 15 residues. With V trimmed by 1 base and J by 4 bases, 1 base remained unmatched. Per the germline V gene, CDR1 is SSHAT and CDR2 is FNYEAQ (reference sequence). The CDR3 here is CASSLVLAGYNEQFF. The CDR3 DNA sequence: TGTGCCAGCAGCTTAGTACTAGCGGGATACAATGAGCAGTTCTTC. Filled out from reference TRBV7-7 and TRBJ2-1, the complete variable domain reads GAGVSQSPRYKVTKRGQDVTLRCDPISSHATLYWYQQALGQGPEFLTYFNYEAQPDKSGLPSDRFSAERPEGSISTLTIQRTEQRDSAMYRCASSLVLAGYNEQFFGPGTRLTVL.

The gene calls are TRBV29-1 and TRBJ1-5; D is perhaps TRBD1 (5 bases). Germline CDR1 is SQVTM and CDR2 is ANQGSEA. The CDR3 extends over 12 amino acids. The V gene lost 4 bases and the J gene lost 6 bases, with 10 bases spanning the gap. For the CDR3, the DNA is TGCAGCGTTGGGGGGGAAGGTCAGCCCCAGCATTTT. Its protein is CSVGGEGQPQHF.

V gene TRBV9 combines with J gene TRBJ2-3, with 9 bases that match TRBD2. The V and J ends lost 7 bases and 1 base, in that order; junction bases with no gene match: 1. Germline V gene data show CDR1 as SGDLS and CDR2 as YYNGEE. CDR3 length: 13 amino acids. CDR3 protein: CASGTSRTDTQYF. The CDR3 DNA reads TGTGCCAGCGGGACTAGCCGCACAGATACGCAGTATTTT.

This chain uses TRBV5-6 with TRBJ2-1; 9 bases are shared with TRBD2. CDR1 SGHDT and CDR2 YYEEEE come from the germline V gene. The trim removed 0 bases at V and 0 bases at J, leaving 7 bases unmatched. The CDR3 runs 18 residues. CDR3 nucleotides: TGTGCCAGCAGCTTGGCCGGACTAGCGTTGAGCTCCTACAATGAGCAGTTCTTC. Translation gives CASSLAGLALSSYNEQFF.

The V and J genes are TRBV7-8 and TRBJ2-3, with 10 bases identical to TRBD2. The ends lost 4 bases at V and 1 base at J; junction bases unmatched: 2. CDR1 is SGHVS, CDR2 FQNEAQ, per germline. The CDR3 runs 15 residues. Here the CDR3 DNA reads TGTGCCAGCAGCTCAGGACTAGCGGGCACAGATACGCAGTATTTT. Its protein is CASSSGLAGTDTQYF.

The chain combines TRBV11-3 with TRBJ2-1; D remains unclear. Trimming cost V 3 bases and J 6 bases, with 6 bases left between them. Germline CDR1 reads SGHNT; CDR2 reads YENEEA. This CDR3 has 12 amino acids. This CDR3 is CASSLNSNEQFF. The CDR3 bases are TGTGCCAGCAGCTTGAATAGCAATGAGCAGTTCTTC.

This clone was counted at least ten times. Other DNA variants within this sample encode the same CDR3. The CDR3 loop is CASSRPGQSYEQYF. Written as DNA, the CDR3 is TGTGCCAGCAGCCGACCGGGACAGTCCTACGAGCAGTACTTC. The chain has TRBV28 and TRBJ2-7, with 7 nucleotides matching TRBD1. Germline V gene sequence: CDR1 MDHEN, CDR2 SYDVKM. J lost 1 base, V lost 6 bases, and 6 bases had no gene match. This CDR3 is 14 amino acids long.

The rearrangement uses TRBV27 and TRBJ1-4; 9 positions match TRBD1. CDR1 and CDR2 from the germline V gene are MNHEY and SMNVEV (reference sequence). V trimming: 2 bases; J trimming: 7 bases; junction bases outside the gene matches: 5. The CDR3 has 15 amino acids. The DNA of the CDR3 is TGTGCCAGCAGTTTACTGGGACAGGGTAGTGAAAAACTGTTTTTT. Translated, it gives CASSLLGQGSEKLFF. The variable domain in full, completed from reference TRBV27 and TRBJ1-4, reads EAQVTQNPRYLITVTGKKLTVTCSQNMNHEYMSWYRQDPGLGLRQIYYSMNVEVTDKGDVPEGYKVSRKEKRNFPLILESPSPNQTSLYFCASSLLGQGSEKLFFGSGTQLSVL.

The V and J genes are TRBV11-2 and TRBJ2-6, with 7 bases that match TRBD2. The CDR3 is made up of 17 amino acids. The V and J ends lost 5 bases and 0 bases, in that order; junction bases with no gene match: 7. Germline values: CDR1 SGHAT, CDR2 FQNNGV. CDR3 DNA: TGTGCCAGCAGCCCCACGCGGGGGAACTCTGGGGCCAACGTCCTGACTTTC. Translated: CASSPTRGNSGANVLTF.

This clone was observed once. The chain is built from TRBV4-1 and TRBJ1-5, with 8 bases identical to TRBD1. The CDR3 contains 18 residues. Looked up from germline, CDR1 is MGHRA and CDR2 is YSYEKL. The ends lost 3 bases at V and 1 base at J; junction bases unmatched: 11. CDR3 in amino acids: CASSHPVDRGVSNQPQHF. In nucleotides, the CDR3 is TGCGCCAGCAGCCACCCCGTAGACAGGGGCGTGAGCAATCAGCCCCAGCATTTT.

This chain joins TRBV5-1 and TRBJ2-1, with TRBD1 as a possible D gene (5 bases). V lost 0 bases and J lost 9, with 13 bases in between. The CDR3 contains 14 residues. Germline values: CDR1 SGHRS, CDR2 YFSETQ. The CDR3 region is CASSLALGQGEQFF. CDR3 nucleotide sequence: TGCGCCAGCAGCTTGGCGTTGGGGCAAGGTGAGCAGTTCTTC.

The rearrangement uses TRBV7-9 and TRBJ2-7; 8 positions agree with TRBD2. The V gene's germline CDR1 is SEHNR and CDR2 FQNEAQ (reference sequence). V shed 0 bases, J shed 0 bases, and the junction held 4 bases outside the gene matches. The CDR3 extends over 16 amino acids. CDR3 DNA: TGTGCCAGCAGCTTAGCTAGCGGGAATAGCTCCTACGAGCAGTACTTC. It codes for CASSLASGNSSYEQYF.

The chain joins TRBV3-1 (or the pseudogene TRBV3-2) to TRBJ1-1; no clear D gene. Trimming stripped 5 bases from V and 7 bases from J, with 8 bases between. CDR1 is LGHDT and CDR2 is YNNKEL in the germline V gene (reference sequence). CDR3 length: 11 amino acids. The CDR3: CASSLKSEAFF. The CDR3 coding sequence is TGTGCCAGCAGCTTGAAGAGTGAAGCTTTCTTT.

This sequence joins TRBV7-2 and TRBJ1-6; TRBD1 might be the D (6 bases). The CDR3 loop spans 16 amino acids. In germline, CDR1 is SGHTA, CDR2 FQGNSA. The V end was cut by 2 bases, the J end by 6 bases, with 14 bases between. CDR3 in DNA: TGTGCCAGCAGCTTAAACGTTGGCAGGGGTAATTCACCCCTCCACTTT. Protein sequence: CASSLNVGRGNSPLHF. The full variable domain, with the rest looked up from reference TRBV7-2 and TRBJ1-6, is GAGVSQSPSNKVTEKGKDVELRCDPISGHTALYWYRQSLGQGLEFLIYFQGNSAPDKSGLPSDRFSAERTGGSVSTLTIQRTQQEDSAVYLCASSLNVGRGNSPLHFGNGTRLTVT.

The genes are TRBV25-1 and TRBJ1-4; D possibly corresponds to TRBD1 (5 bases). V shed 6 bases and J shed 10 bases, with 21 bases lying between them. Germline values: CDR1 MGHDK, CDR2 SYGVNS. CDR3 length: 15 amino acids. The CDR3 sequence: CASREGEGPFGKLFF. DNA for the CDR3: TGTGCCAGCAGGGAAGGGGAGGGGCCGTTTGGAAAACTGTTTTTT.

The chain combines TRBV11-2 with TRBJ2-7, with D possibly being TRBD2 (5 bases). The CDR3 is 15 amino acids. Germline assignment: CDR1 SGHAT and CDR2 FQNNGV. The V and J ends lost 3 bases and 5 bases respectively, with 17 bases between them. CDR3 DNA: TGTGCCAGCAGCTTGATGCGGGCTAGATCGAACGAGCAGTACTTC. This gives the protein CASSLMRARSNEQYF.

This clone was observed a handful of times. The V gene is TRBV29-1, the J gene TRBJ1-6; perhaps TRBD1 as D (6 bases). The germline V gene encodes CDR1 SQVTM and CDR2 ANQGSEA. The CDR3 is 13 residues long. Between the trimmed V and J ends, which lost 5 bases and 5 bases, there was a span of 10 bases. Here the CDR3 reads CSVRTANNSPLHF. CDR3 DNA: TGCAGCGTTAGGACAGCGAATAATTCACCCCTCCACTTT.

About this clone itself: Other DNA sequences within the sample encode an identical CDR3. V and J are TRBV9 and TRBJ2-7; perhaps TRBD1 as D (6 bases). This CDR3 has 15 residues. Trimming shortened V by 0 bases and J by 1 base, and 11 bases separated the two germline ends. Germline values: CDR1 SGDLS, CDR2 YYNGEE. The CDR3 spells CASSVATGFSYEQYF. The CDR3 DNA reads as TGTGCCAGCAGCGTAGCAACAGGGTTTTCCTACGAGCAGTACTTC. Together with reference TRBV9 and TRBJ2-7, the CDR3 gives the full variable domain: DSGVTQTPKHLITATGQRVTLRCSPRSGDLSVYWYQQSLDQGLQFLIQYYNGEERAKGNILERFSAQQFPDLHSELNLSSLELGDSALYFCASSVATGFSYEQYFGPGTRLTVT.